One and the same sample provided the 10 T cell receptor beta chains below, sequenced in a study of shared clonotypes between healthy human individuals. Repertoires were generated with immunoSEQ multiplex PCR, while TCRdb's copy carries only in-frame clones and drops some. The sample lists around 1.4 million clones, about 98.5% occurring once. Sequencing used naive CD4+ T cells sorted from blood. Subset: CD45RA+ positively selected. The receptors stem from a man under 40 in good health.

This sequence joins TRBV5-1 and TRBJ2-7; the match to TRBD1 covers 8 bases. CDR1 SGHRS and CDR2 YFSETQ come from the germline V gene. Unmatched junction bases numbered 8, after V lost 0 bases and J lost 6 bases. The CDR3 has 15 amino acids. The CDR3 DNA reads TGCGCCAGCAGCTTGGATGGGACAGGTATTCTCGAGCAGTACTTC. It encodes CASSLDGTGILEQYF.

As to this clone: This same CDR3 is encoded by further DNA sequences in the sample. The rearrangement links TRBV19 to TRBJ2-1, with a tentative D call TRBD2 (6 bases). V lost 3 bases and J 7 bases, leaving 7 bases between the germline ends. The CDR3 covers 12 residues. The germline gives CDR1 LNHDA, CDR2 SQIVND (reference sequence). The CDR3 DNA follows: TGTGCCAGTAGTATTGGAGGGAATGAGCAGTTCTTC. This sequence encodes CASSIGGNEQFF.

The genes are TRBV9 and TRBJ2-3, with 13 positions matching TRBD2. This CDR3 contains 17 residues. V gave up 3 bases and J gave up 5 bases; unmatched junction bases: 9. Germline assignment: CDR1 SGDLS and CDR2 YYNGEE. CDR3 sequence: CASSAGLAGEILDTQYF. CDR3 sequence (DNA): TGTGCCAGCAGCGCAGGACTAGCGGGAGAAATATTAGATACGCAGTATTTT.

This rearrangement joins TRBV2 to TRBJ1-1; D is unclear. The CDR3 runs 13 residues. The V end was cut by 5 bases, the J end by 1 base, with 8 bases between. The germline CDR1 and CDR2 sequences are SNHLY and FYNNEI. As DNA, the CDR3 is TGTGCCAGCAGTACCGAGGCGAACACTGAAGCTTTCTTT. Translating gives CASSTEANTEAFF.

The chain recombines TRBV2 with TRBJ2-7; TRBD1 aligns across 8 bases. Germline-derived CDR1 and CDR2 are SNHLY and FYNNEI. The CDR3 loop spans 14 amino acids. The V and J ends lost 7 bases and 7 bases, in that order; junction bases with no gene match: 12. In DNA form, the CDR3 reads TGTGCCAGCACCCAAAACAGGGGGTCGAGGGAGCAGTACTTC. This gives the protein CASTQNRGSREQYF.

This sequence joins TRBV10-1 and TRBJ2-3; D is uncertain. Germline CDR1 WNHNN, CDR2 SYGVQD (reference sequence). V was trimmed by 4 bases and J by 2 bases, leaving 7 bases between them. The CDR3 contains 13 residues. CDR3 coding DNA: TGCGCCAGCAGTGCTATCTACACAGATACGCAGTATTTT. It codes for CASSAIYTDTQYF.

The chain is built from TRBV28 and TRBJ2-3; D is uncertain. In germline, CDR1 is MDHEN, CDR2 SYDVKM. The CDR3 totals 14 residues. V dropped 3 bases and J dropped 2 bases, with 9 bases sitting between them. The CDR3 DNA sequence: TGTGCCAGCAGTTTGTACAGCATCACAGATACGCAGTATTTT. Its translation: CASSLYSITDTQYF.

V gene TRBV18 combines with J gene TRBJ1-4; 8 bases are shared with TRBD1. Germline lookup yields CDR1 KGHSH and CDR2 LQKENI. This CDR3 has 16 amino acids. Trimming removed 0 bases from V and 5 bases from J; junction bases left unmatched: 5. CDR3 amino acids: CASSPPASGGNEKLFF. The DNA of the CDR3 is TGTGCCAGCTCACCACCGGCGTCAGGGGGCAATGAAAAACTGTTTTTT.

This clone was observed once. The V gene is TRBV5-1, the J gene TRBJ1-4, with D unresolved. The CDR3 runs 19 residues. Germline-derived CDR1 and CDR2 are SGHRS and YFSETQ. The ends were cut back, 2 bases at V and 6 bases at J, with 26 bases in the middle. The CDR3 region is CASSFTPPPLGPDDEKLFF. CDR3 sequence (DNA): TGCGCCAGCAGCTTTACCCCACCACCATTAGGTCCCGACGATGAAAAACTGTTTTTT.

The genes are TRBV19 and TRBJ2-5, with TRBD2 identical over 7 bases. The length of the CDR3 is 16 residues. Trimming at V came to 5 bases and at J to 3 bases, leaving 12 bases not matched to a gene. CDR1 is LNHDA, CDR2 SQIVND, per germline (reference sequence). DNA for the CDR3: TGTGCCAGTAGTCCAACGCACCTGGGAGGGGAAGAGACCCAGTACTTC. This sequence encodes CASSPTHLGGEETQYF.